What follows describes a single T cell receptor (beta chain). Its antigen is still unknown. The data derive from a study of OX40 agonist ivuxolimab in advanced cancers. Study results and caveats: Among expanded peripheral T cells, antigen specificity went undetermined.

Using immunoSEQ multiplex PCR, the repertoire was profiled, and TCRdb retains in-frame clones only, with some absent. The repertoire holds 60,000 to 80,000 clones, with around 81% as singletons. The ends lost 3 bases at V and 0 bases at J; junction bases unmatched: 3. From germline, CDR1 is SGHNT and CDR2 YYREEE (reference sequence). The CDR3 is 14 amino acids. The rearrangement joins TRBV5-4 to TRBJ2-7, with 7 bases lining up with TRBD2. The TCR originated in an adult with an advanced solid tumor such as melanoma, head and neck, liver or kidney cancer. The sample was CD4+ or CD8+ T cells sorted from blood, taken in a trial of the OX40 agonist ivuxolimab. This chain's CDR3 is CASSWSGNSYEQYF. CDR3 nucleotide sequence: TGTGCCAGCAGCTGGAGCGGGAACTCCTACGAGCAGTACTTC.